This entry describes one TCR beta chain. The sample is drawn from a study of CD8 T cells in Susac syndrome. Germline CDR1 reads MDHEN; CDR2 reads SYDVKM. The CDR3 consists of 13 residues. Unmatched junction bases numbered 3, after V lost 7 bases and J lost 3 bases. Random-hexamer reverse transcription was applied to about 0.45 to 1 ug RNA. TCRdb redid the calling of the immunoSEQ multiplex PCR reads with MiXCR, one entry per CDR3 protein. The table includes around 99,000 distinct CDR3 sequences, roughly 95% detected once. The source material was CD4+ T cells from PBMCs. This sequence originates from a human donor in good health. This sequence joins TRBV28 and TRBJ2-1, with TRBD1 identical over 7 bases. CDR3 sequence (DNA): TGTGCCAGCAAGGGGGACAGCTACAATGAGCAGTTCTTC. It codes for CASKGDSYNEQFF.